Listed below are T cell receptor beta chains from one sample, sequenced in a study of OX40 agonist ivuxolimab in advanced cancers. TCRdb keeps only in-frame clones here, not all; method: immunoSEQ multiplex PCR. Among 100,000 or so clones listed, around 89% were seen once. The starting material was CD4+ or CD8+ T cells sorted from blood, obtained in a trial of the OX40 agonist ivuxolimab. The receptors shown here come from an adult with an advanced solid tumor such as melanoma, head and neck, liver or kidney cancer. The CDR3 runs from the conserved cysteine through the conserved F or W. D genes are given only for firm matches. Clone sizes are given selectively: once, few, many, or a class where the clone is expanded.

abundance | j_gene | v_gene | d_gene | CDR3aa | CDR3nt
. | TRBJ1-1 | TRBV4-1 | . | CASSLRGLNTEAFF | TGCGCCAGCAGCTTACGAGGACTGAACACTGAAGCTTTCTTT
. | TRBJ1-1 | TRBV27 | TRBD1 | CASSYNGQVNTEAFF | TGTGCCAGCAGTTACAATGGACAGGTGAACACTGAAGCTTTCTTT
. | TRBJ2-7 | TRBV14 | TRBD1 | CASSQAGTAYEQYF | TGTGCCAGCAGCCAAGCCGGGACAGCCTACGAGCAGTACTTC
once | TRBJ2-1 | TRBV30 | TRBD2 | CAWTSGFEQFF | TGTGCCTGGACTAGCGGCTTTGAGCAGTTCTTC
. | TRBJ2-2 | TRBV18 | . | CASSPDGLGTGELFF | TGTGCCAGCTCACCGGACGGCCTGGGCACCGGGGAGCTGTTTTTT
once | TRBJ2-1 | TRBV5-4 | TRBD2 | CASSRTRGLAGGNEQFF | TGTGCCAGCAGCAGGACACGCGGACTAGCGGGAGGAAATGAGCAGTTCTTC
once | TRBJ2-5 | TRBV25-1 | . | CASSEWVAEGETQYF | TGTGCCAGCAGTGAATGGGTGGCGGAGGGGGAGACCCAGTACTTC
. | TRBJ1-2 | TRBV7-2 | . | CASSLGGPRGYTF | TGTGCCAGCAGCTTAGGGGGTCCGCGCGGCTACACCTTC
. | TRBJ2-5 | TRBV7-3 | TRBD2 | CASSLGLAGETQYF | TGTGCCAGCAGCTTGGGACTAGCGGGAGAGACCCAGTACTTC
few | TRBJ1-1 | TRBV10-1 | . | CASSELDSGTEAFF | TGCGCCAGCAGTGAGTTGGACTCGGGCACTGAAGCTTTCTTT
. | TRBJ2-3 | TRBV5-4 | TRBD2 | CASSHGLAGGFPDTQYF | TGTGCCAGCAGCCACGGACTAGCGGGGGGTTTTCCAGATACGCAGTATTTT
once | TRBJ2-4 | TRBV7-8 | TRBD1 | CASSLAGTGGRMLGKNIQYF | TGTGCCAGCAGCTTAGCTGGGACAGGGGGCCGTATGTTGGGCAAAAACATTCAGTACTTC
few | TRBJ1-4 | TRBV5-1 | . | CASSPQGLSTNEKLFF | TGCGCCAGCAGCCCCCAGGGGCTATCAACTAATGAAAAACTGTTTTTT